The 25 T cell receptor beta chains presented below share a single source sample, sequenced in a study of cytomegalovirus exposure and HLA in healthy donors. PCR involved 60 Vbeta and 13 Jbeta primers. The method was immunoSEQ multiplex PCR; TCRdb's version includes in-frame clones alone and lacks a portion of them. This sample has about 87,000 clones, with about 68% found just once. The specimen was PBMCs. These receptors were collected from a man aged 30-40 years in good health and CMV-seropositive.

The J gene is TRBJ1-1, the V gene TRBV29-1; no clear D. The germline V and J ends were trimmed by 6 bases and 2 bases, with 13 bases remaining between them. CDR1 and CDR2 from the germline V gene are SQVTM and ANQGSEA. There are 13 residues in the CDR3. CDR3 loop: CSVREGGNTEAFF. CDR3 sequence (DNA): TGCAGCGTCCGTGAGGGAGGAAACACTGAAGCTTTCTTT.

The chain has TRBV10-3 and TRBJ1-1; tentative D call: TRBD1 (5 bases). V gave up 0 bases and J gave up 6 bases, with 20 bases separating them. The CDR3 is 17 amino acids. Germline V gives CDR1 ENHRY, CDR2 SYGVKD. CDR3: CAISESRSEGRFAEAFF. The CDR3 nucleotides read TGTGCCATCAGTGAGTCGAGGAGCGAGGGGAGGTTTGCTGAAGCTTTCTTT.

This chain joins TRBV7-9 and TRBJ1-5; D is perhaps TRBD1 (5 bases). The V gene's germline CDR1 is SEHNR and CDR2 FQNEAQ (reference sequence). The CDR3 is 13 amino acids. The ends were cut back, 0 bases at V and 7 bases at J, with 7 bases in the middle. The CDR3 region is CASSLARDQPQHF. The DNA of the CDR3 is TGTGCCAGCAGCTTAGCGCGGGACCAGCCCCAGCATTTT.

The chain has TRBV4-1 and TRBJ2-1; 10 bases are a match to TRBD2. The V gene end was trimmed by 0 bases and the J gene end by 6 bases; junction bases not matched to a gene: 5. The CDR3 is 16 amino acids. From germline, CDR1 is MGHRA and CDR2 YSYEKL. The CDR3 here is CASSQDRAGGLNEQFF. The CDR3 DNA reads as TGCGCCAGCAGCCAAGATCGAGCGGGGGGGCTCAATGAGCAGTTCTTC.

Here the CDR3 DNA reads TGCGCCAGCAGCCGCCAGACTAGCGGGATCTACGAGCAGTACTTC. Translating gives CASSRQTSGIYEQYF. This chain connects TRBV4-1 to TRBJ2-7; 11 nucleotides align to TRBD2. This CDR3 is built from 15 residues. The V gene end was trimmed by 4 bases and the J gene end by 3 bases; junction bases not matched to a gene: 5. The germline V gene has CDR1 MGHRA and CDR2 YSYEKL.

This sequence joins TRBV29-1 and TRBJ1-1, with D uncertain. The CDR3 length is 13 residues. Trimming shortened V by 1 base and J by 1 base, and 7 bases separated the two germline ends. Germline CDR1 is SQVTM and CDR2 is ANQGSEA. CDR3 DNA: TGCAGCGTTGAAGTCGGCGGGAACACTGAAGCTTTCTTT. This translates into CSVEVGGNTEAFF.

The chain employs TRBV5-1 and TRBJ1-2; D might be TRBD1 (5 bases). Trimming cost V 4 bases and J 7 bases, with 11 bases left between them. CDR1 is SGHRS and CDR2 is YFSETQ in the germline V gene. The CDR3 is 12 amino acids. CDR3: CASSPGRGGYTF. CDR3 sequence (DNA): TGCGCCAGCAGCCCCGGGAGGGGTGGCTACACCTTC.

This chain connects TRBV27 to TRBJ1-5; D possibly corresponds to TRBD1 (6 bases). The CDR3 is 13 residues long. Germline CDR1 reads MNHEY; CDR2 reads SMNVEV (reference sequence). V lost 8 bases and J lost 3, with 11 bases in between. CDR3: CASSGTPNQPQHF. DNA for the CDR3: TGTGCCAGCTCCGGGACACCCAATCAGCCCCAGCATTTT.

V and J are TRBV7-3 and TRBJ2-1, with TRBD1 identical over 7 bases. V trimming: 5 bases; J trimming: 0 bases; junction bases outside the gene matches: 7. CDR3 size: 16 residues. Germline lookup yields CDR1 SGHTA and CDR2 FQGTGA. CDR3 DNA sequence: TGTGCCAGCAGCAAAACACGGGACAGCTCCTACAATGAGCAGTTCTTC. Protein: CASSKTRDSSYNEQFF.

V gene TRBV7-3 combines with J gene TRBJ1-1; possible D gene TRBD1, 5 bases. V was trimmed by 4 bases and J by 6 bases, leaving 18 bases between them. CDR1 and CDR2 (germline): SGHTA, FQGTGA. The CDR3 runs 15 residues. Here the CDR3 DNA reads TGTGCCAGCAGCTCCTCCGGGGGATCGTACGCTGAAGCTTTCTTT. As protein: CASSSSGGSYAEAFF.

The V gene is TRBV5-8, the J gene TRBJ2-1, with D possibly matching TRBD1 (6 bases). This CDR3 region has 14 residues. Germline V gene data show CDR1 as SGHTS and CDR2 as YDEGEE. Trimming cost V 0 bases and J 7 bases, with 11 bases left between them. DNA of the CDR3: TGTGCCAGCAGCTTGGGGACAGAGTTGAATGAGCAGTTCTTC. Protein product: CASSLGTELNEQFF.

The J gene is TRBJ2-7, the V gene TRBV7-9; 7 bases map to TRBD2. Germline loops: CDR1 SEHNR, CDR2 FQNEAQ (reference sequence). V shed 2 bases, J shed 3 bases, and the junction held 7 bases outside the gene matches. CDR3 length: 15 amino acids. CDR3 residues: CASSLISGLHYEQYF. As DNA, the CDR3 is TGTGCCAGCAGCTTAATTAGCGGGCTACACTACGAGCAGTACTTC.

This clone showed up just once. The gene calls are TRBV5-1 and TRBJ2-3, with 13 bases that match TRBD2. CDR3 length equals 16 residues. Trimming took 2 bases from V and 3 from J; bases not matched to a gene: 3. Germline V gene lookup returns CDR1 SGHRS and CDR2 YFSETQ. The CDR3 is CASSLLLAGGTDTQYF. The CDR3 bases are TGCGCCAGCAGCTTACTACTAGCGGGAGGGACAGATACGCAGTATTTT.

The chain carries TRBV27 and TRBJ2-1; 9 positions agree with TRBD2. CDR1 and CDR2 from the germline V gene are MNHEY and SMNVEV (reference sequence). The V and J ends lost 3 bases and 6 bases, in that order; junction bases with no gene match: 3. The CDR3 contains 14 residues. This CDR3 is CASSLAGGPNEQFF. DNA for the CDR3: TGTGCCAGCAGTTTGGCGGGAGGGCCCAATGAGCAGTTCTTC.

CDR3 in amino acids: CSARDWAAFF. The CDR3 DNA reads as TGCAGTGCTAGAGATTGGGCCGCTTTCTTT. The rearrangement joins TRBV20-1 to TRBJ1-1, with D unresolved. CDR1 is DFQATT, CDR2 SNEGSKA, per germline (reference sequence). The CDR3 loop spans 10 amino acids. V was trimmed by 0 bases and J by 11 bases, leaving 7 bases between them.

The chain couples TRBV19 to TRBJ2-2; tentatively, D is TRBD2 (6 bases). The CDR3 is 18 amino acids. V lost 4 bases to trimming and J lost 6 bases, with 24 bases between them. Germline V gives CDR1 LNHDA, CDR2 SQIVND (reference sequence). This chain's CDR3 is CASSTGLSGGLYPGELFF. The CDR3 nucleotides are TGTGCCAGTAGTACTGGGTTATCAGGAGGGCTATATCCCGGGGAGCTGTTTTTT.

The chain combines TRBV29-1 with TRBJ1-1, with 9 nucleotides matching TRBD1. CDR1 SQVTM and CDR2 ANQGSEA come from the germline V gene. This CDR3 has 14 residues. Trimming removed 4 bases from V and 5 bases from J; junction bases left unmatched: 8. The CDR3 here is CSVAPTGGWTEAFF. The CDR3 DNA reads TGCAGCGTTGCTCCCACAGGGGGCTGGACTGAAGCTTTCTTT.

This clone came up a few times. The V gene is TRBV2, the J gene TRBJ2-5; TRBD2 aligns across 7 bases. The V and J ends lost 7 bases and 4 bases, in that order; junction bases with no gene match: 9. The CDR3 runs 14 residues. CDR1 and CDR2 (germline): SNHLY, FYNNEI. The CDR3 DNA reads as TGTGCCAGCACGAGCGGGGAAGGGGTAGAGACCCAGTACTTC. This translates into CASTSGEGVETQYF. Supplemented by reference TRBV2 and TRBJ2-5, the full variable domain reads EPEVTQTPSHQVTQMGQEVILRCVPISNHLYFYWYRQILGQKVEFLVSFYNNEISEKSEIFDDQFSVERPDGSNFTLKIRSTKLEDSAMYFCASTSGEGVETQYFGPGTRLLVL.

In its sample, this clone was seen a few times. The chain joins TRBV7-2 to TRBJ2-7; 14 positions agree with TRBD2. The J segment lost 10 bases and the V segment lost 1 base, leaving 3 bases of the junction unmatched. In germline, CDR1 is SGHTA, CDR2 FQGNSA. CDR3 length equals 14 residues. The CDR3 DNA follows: TGTGCCAGCAGCTTAGGGACTAGCGGGAGGAATCAGTACTTC. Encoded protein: CASSLGTSGRNQYF. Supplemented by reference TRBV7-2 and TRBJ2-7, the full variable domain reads GAGVSQSPSNKVTEKGKDVELRCDPISGHTALYWYRQSLGQGLEFLIYFQGNSAPDKSGLPSDRFSAERTGGSVSTLTIQRTQQEDSAVYLCASSLGTSGRNQYFGPGTRLTVT.

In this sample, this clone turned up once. CDR3 sequence reads: CAHRHGETQYF. In DNA, the CDR3 is TGTGCCCATCGACATGGAGAGACCCAGTACTTC. J is TRBJ2-5 and V is TRBV6-1; unclear D gene. V was cut by 11 bases and J by 4 bases, with 11 bases left in between. The germline V gene encodes CDR1 MNHNS and CDR2 SASEGT. The CDR3 runs 11 residues.

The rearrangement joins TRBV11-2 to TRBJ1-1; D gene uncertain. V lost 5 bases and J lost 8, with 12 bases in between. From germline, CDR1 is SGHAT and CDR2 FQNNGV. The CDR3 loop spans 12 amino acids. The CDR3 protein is CASSHQAGEAFF. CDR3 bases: TGTGCCAGCAGCCATCAGGCAGGCGAAGCTTTCTTT.

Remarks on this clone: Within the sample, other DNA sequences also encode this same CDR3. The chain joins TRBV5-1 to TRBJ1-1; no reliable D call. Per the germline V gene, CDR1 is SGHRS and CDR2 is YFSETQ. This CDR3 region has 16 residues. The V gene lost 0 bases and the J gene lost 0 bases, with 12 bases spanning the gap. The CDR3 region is CASSLAIREVNTEAFF. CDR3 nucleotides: TGCGCCAGCAGCTTGGCCATCCGGGAGGTGAACACTGAAGCTTTCTTT.

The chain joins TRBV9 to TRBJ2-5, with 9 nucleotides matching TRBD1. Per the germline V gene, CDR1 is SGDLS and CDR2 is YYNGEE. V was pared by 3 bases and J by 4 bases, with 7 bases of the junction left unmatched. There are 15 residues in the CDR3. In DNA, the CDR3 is TGTGCCAGCAGCGAAGGTGGGACAGGGACAGAGACCCAGTACTTC. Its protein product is CASSEGGTGTETQYF.

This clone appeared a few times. As DNA, the CDR3 is TGTGCCAGCTCACGAATCCGGGACTCCACGCTACCAACTAATGAAAAACTGTTTTTT. This translates into CASSRIRDSTLPTNEKLFF. The chain is built from TRBV18 and TRBJ1-4; D might be TRBD1 (5 bases). With 4 bases removed from V and 0 bases from J, the gap between germline ends came to 21 bases. The germline V gene has CDR1 KGHSH and CDR2 LQKENI. The CDR3 contains 19 residues. The full variable domain, completed using reference TRBV18 and TRBJ1-4, is NAGVMQNPRHLVRRRGQEARLRCSPMKGHSHVYWYRQLPEEGLKFMVYLQKENIIDESGMPKERFSAEFPKEGPSILRIQQVVRGDSAAYFCASSRIRDSTLPTNEKLFFGSGTQLSVL.

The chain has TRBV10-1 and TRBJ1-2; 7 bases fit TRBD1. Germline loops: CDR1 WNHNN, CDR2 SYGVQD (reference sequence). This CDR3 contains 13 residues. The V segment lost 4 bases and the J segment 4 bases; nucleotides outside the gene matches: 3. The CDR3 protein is CASSGGQSYGYTF. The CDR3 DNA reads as TGCGCCAGCAGTGGGGGACAGAGCTATGGCTACACCTTC.